The 10 T cell receptor beta chains below come from one sample, sequenced in a study of T cells in women clearing cervical HPV infection. Clones were read by immunoSEQ multiplex PCR, and TCRdb kept only the in-frame ones, dropping some. The sample holds tens of thousands of clones. Sequencing input: blood buffy coat. These receptors all stem from a woman between 18 and 69 years old with a cervical HPV16 infection that either progressed to CIN3+ or cleared (not recorded which).

Remarks on this clone: The CDR3 end lies 3 residues beyond the end of the read and is filled in from the germline J gene. The V call is TRBV7-9, the J call TRBJ1-1; D is unclear. Trimming removed 2 bases at V and 4 bases at J, with 11 bases between. CDR3 length: 14 amino acids. Per germline, CDR1 SEHNR and CDR2 FQNEAQ (reference sequence). CDR3: CASSLSSGTTEAFF. The sequenced part of the CDR3 DNA is TGTGCCAGCAGCTTATCTTCGGGTACCACTGAA.

A word on this clone: Coverage ceases 3 residues before the CDR3 finishes, and the germline J gene fills in the end. This chain joins TRBV30 and TRBJ1-1, with D possibly matching TRBD1 (5 bases). In germline, CDR1 is GTSNPN, CDR2 SVGIG (reference sequence). Trimming pared 6 bases from V and 6 bases from J, leaving 14 bases between. The CDR3 has 12 residues. The CDR3 bases that were read are TGTGCCTGTTCTCAGGGTGGTCCTGAA. It encodes CACSQGGPE. The CDR3, in full, reads CACSQGGPEAFF.

Worth noting for this clone: A read error may account for a junction end that differs from germline. The missing CDR3 end, 3 residues past where the read stops, is filled in from the germline J gene. The chain is built from TRBV6-1 and TRBJ1-4, with unresolved D. From germline, CDR1 is MNHNS and CDR2 SASEGT. The CDR3 is made up of 14 amino acids. The CDR3 is CASSEAWKGEKLFF. The CDR3 DNA, read in part, is TGTGCCAGTAGTGAAGCGTGGAAGGGTGAAAAA.

On this clone itself: The read stops 3 residues short of the end of the CDR3; the missing end is completed from the germline J gene. The chain is built from TRBV20-1 and TRBJ2-5; 10 bases align to TRBD2. Germline V gene lookup returns CDR1 DFQATT and CDR2 SNEGSKA (reference sequence). This CDR3 is built from 16 residues. The ends lost 3 bases at V and 1 base at J; junction bases unmatched: 8. The CDR3 bases that were read are TGCAGTGCTAGGGACATAGCGGGGGGTCCCCAAGAGACC. This codes for CSARDIAGGPQET. The CDR3 in its entirety is CSARDIAGGPQETQYF.

Concerning this clone: The CDR3 goes on 3 residues after the read ends, and that part is filled in from the germline J gene. This chain joins TRBV2 and TRBJ2-6; a weak D match, TRBD1 (6 bases). CDR3 size: 18 residues. Trimming stripped 4 bases from V and 4 bases from J, with 20 bases between. Germline V gives CDR1 SNHLY, CDR2 FYNNEI. Here the CDR3 reads CASSGAGTRIPGANVLTF. The part of the CDR3 DNA that was read is TGTGCCAGCAGTGGGGCCGGGACACGGATCCCCGGGGCCAACGTC.

On this clone: The missing CDR3 end, 3 residues past where the read stops, is filled in from the germline J gene. This chain links TRBV20-1 with TRBJ1-2; 10 positions match TRBD1. V trimming: 0 bases; J trimming: 3 bases; junction bases outside the gene matches: 13. There are 18 residues in the CDR3. Germline V CDR1 and CDR2: DFQATT, SNEGSKA (reference sequence). The DNA read from the CDR3 is TGCAGTGCTAGAGATCCAAGATCCCGGGACAGGGGATACTATGGC. Its protein is CSARDPRSRDRGYYG. The CDR3 as a whole reads CSARDPRSRDRGYYGYTF.

About this clone: The read terminates 3 residues ahead of where the CDR3 ends, so the germline J gene completes it. This rearrangement joins TRBV2 to TRBJ1-5; D unclear. Germline V gives CDR1 SNHLY, CDR2 FYNNEI. Trimming stripped 7 bases from V and 3 bases from J, with 10 bases between. This CDR3 is 13 amino acids long. This chain's CDR3 is CASTAGVNQPQHF. CDR3 DNA, as far as it was read: TGTGCCAGCACGGCAGGCGTCAATCAGCCC. Together with reference TRBV2 and TRBJ1-5, the CDR3 gives the full variable domain: EPEVTQTPSHQVTQMGQEVILRCVPISNHLYFYWYRQILGQKVEFLVSFYNNEISEKSEIFDDQFSVERPDGSNFTLKIRSTKLEDSAMYFCASTAGVNQPQHFGDGTRLSIL.

With respect to this clone: Sequencing ends 3 residues short of the CDR3 end; the germline J gene provides the rest. This sequence joins TRBV5-4 and TRBJ2-7; TRBD1 aligns across 7 bases. V was clipped by 0 bases and J by 5 bases; unmatched bases: 5. The CDR3 is 14 amino acids. Looked up from germline, CDR1 is SGHNT and CDR2 is YYREEE (reference sequence). CDR3 amino acids: CASSLGSGGNEQYF. Incomplete CDR3 DNA: TGTGCCAGCAGCTTGGGGTCAGGGGGAAACGAG.

Note on this clone: The sequenced fragment ends 3 residues before the CDR3 boundary, so the rest is inferred from the germline J gene. The V call is TRBV7-9, the J call TRBJ2-1, with 9 bases matching TRBD1. Trimming removed 0 bases from V and 6 bases from J; junction bases left unmatched: 3. The CDR3 has 15 amino acids. Germline CDR1 is SEHNR and CDR2 is FQNEAQ (reference sequence). CDR3 DNA (partial): TGTGCCAGCAGCTTAGCGGGACAGGGTAGCAATGAG. Its translation is CASSLAGQGSNE. The entire CDR3 reads CASSLAGQGSNEQFF.

Comment on this clone: The read ends 3 residues before the CDR3 terminus; that terminus is restored from the germline J gene. This sequence joins TRBV7-9 and TRBJ2-3, with a possible D match to TRBD2 (5 bases). The length of the CDR3 is 14 residues. Germline CDR1 and CDR2: SEHNR and FQNEAQ (reference sequence). CDR3 amino acids: CASSLARAQETQYF. The CDR3 bases that were read are TGTGCCAGCAGCTTAGCGCGGGCCCAAGAGACG.